Included here is one TCR beta chain sequence, with context. Its specificity is not known. The sample originates from a study of monozygotic twins with inflammatory bowel disease. One entry per CDR3 protein, without DNA, is what TCRdb gives after re-calling the 5' RACE reads. The listing contains about 380,000 distinct CDR3 sequences. Study-wide results and caveats: Against healthy co-twins, IBD patients had lower TCRbeta diversity (measured by inverse Simpson).

Germline loops: CDR1 LNHNV, CDR2 YYDKDF (reference sequence). The CDR3 runs 15 residues. Sequenced sample: blood. The J gene is TRBJ2-2, the V gene TRBV15; with no DNA, the TCRdb D assignment of TRBD2 cannot be verified. The clonotype comes from a human donor with ulcerative colitis or Crohn's disease, or a healthy co-twin of an affected twin (not recorded which). The CDR3 is CATSRAAGRVGELFF.